This T cell receptor (beta chain) was observed in a study of CD8 T cells in Susac syndrome (dated by TCRdb to between 2018 and 2021). Describing the broader study: Among the sequenced Susac syndrome patients, about 6 had clinically active disease and eight were in clinical remission. At blood withdrawal, Susac syndrome patients were either therapy-naive, taking corticosteroids (in some cases with IVIg as well), or taking IVIg alone. Whether CD8+ T cell activation and differentiation in Susac syndrome was antigen driven was tested using repertoire sequencing.

RNA was extracted using the RNeasy kit, and roughly 0.5 to 1 microgram was reverse transcribed with random hexamers. The immunoSEQ multiplex PCR assay, covering 54 Vbeta and 13 Jbeta segments, was used to amplify TCR beta CDR3 regions. PCR amplification bias was corrected by using a synthetic template baseline for primer optimization and computational correction. In the original analysis: Reads were annotated to V, D and J genes according to IMGT and were analyzed with immunoSEQ Analyzer, with only productive sequences retained. To calculate clonality, Shannon entropy was normalized by log2 of the number of productive unique sequences and then subtracted from one. For each patient and control, public and private clones were evaluated within the 100 most prevalent clones. A clone was defined as Susac-specific if it was absent from the healthy and MS cohorts, from 1052 published viral clones and from other ImmuneACCESS disease sequences. The raw public reads went through TCRdb reprocessing: fastp at Q25, MiXCR clone calling, in-frame beta chains kept. Each entry is one CDR3 protein sequence, shown with its most common DNA and genes. TCRdb, rather than the study authors, made the V and J calls. For this sample there are roughly 250,000 distinct CDR3 sequences; about 95% appear just once. Jointly, the top ten make up around 0.1% of the sample.

Peripheral blood CD8+ and CD4+ T cells from healthy donors, Susac syndrome patients and multiple sclerosis patients were profiled using high-throughput TCR beta sequencing. Susac syndrome patients met recently defined diagnostic criteria for definite or probable disease. CD8+ TEMRA cells were enriched by FACS, while bulk CD8+ and CD4+ T cells were purified by magnetic negative isolation. Blood was collected in EDTA tubes and processed within 24 hours, with PBMCs isolated through density gradient centrifugation. PBMCs intended for TCR sequencing were cryopreserved in liquid nitrogen and thawed later in a water bath at 37 degrees C. The sorted or isolated CD4+, CD8+ and CD8+ TEMRA cells had a purity of 90% or higher. For this clonotype: The antigen it recognizes is unknown. One base away there is no much larger clone; base qualities are not given.

General study outcomes and caveats: The number of individuals in the TCR sequencing and HLA analysis was acknowledged as relatively small. No clonal expansion was detected in the CD4+ T cell repertoire of Susac syndrome patients.

CDR1 MGHRA and CDR2 YSYEKL were looked up in the germline V gene. Trimming costs V 0 bases and J 5 bases, and their ends lie 11 bases apart. From cysteine to phenylalanine, the CDR3 is 15 amino acids long. Only CDR3 DNA is held: 45 bases, read in frame from base 1. The receptor's source is a human donor with Susac syndrome. The specimen sequenced was CD4+ T cells from PBMCs. The chain links TRBV4-1 with TRBJ2-1; the D gene assignment is ambiguous. In nucleotides, the sequence is TGCGCCAGCAGCCAAGATCAGTGGACGGACAATGAGCAGTTCTTC. This encodes CASSQDQWTDNEQFF.